The count of the clone carrying this T cell receptor beta chain is one. These data originate in a study of blood T cell repertoires in COVID-19. V shed 1 base, J shed 9 bases, and the junction held 3 bases outside the gene matches. Germline CDR1 and CDR2: SGHDN and FVKESK. CDR3 size: 15 residues. The repertoire was sequenced with immunoSEQ multiplex PCR; TCRdb's copy has only in-frame clones and lacks some. The sample lists roughly 280,000 clones; more than 80% were seen once. Sequenced: PBMCs or T cells enriched from blood (not recorded which). The V gene is TRBV14, the J gene TRBJ2-4; 13 positions agree with TRBD2. The origin of this receptor is a woman aged 25 to 39 with acute COVID-19. CDR3 loop: CASSQGTSGSSIQYF. Written as DNA, the CDR3 is TGTGCCAGCAGCCAAGGGACTAGCGGGAGTAGCATTCAGTACTTC.